One sample yielded the 14 T cell receptor beta chains listed below, sequenced in a study of shared clonotypes between healthy human individuals. Here immunoSEQ multiplex PCR was the method, and the copy in TCRdb shows in-frame clones only, minus some. The sample records roughly 2,300,000 clones, around 90% being singletons. The material sequenced was naive CD4+ T cells from PBMCs. Subset noted: CD45RA+ positively selected. The receptors derive from a man aged 18 to 29 in good health. Some clones in this sample may be carry-over from other donors' samples.

V and J are TRBV10-3 and TRBJ2-1, with D tentatively TRBD1 (6 bases). CDR3 size: 14 residues. CDR1 and CDR2 (germline): ENHRY, SYGVKD. V lost 4 bases and J lost 8, with 15 bases in between. In nucleotides, the CDR3 is TGTGCCATCAGTGGGCAGGGGCGAGGCGATGAGCAGTTCTTC. Translation gives CAISGQGRGDEQFF.

The chain joins TRBV2 to TRBJ2-7; no clear D. Germline values: CDR1 SNHLY, CDR2 FYNNEI. The CDR3 spans 13 residues. Trimming removed 4 bases at V and 6 bases at J, with 13 bases between. The CDR3 DNA reads TGTGCCAGCAGTGCCGTTCGGCCGGGCGAGCAGTACTTC. It translates to CASSAVRPGEQYF.

The V call is TRBV2, the J call TRBJ1-1; no reliable D call. Germline V CDR1 and CDR2: SNHLY, FYNNEI. V was shortened by 7 bases and J by 5 bases, with 11 bases between the two germline ends. The CDR3 has 12 residues. The CDR3: CASMLEGTEAFF. The CDR3 nucleotides read TGTGCCAGCATGTTGGAGGGAACTGAAGCTTTCTTT.

Regarding this clone: Different DNA sequences within this sample yield the same CDR3. The chain recombines TRBV2 with TRBJ2-7; D remains ambiguous. Per the germline V gene, CDR1 is SNHLY and CDR2 is FYNNEI. The CDR3 extends over 10 amino acids. V was cut by 4 bases and J by 4 bases, with 2 bases left in between. The CDR3 DNA sequence: TGTGCCAGCAGTGCATACGAGCAGTACTTC. It yields the protein CASSAYEQYF.

The J gene is TRBJ2-7, the V gene TRBV28; a possible D gene is TRBD1 (6 bases). Per germline, CDR1 MDHEN and CDR2 SYDVKM. The CDR3 runs 13 residues. V lost 8 bases and J lost 2, with 13 bases in between. CDR3 sequence: CASGSGETYEQYF. In nucleotides, the CDR3 is TGTGCCAGCGGTTCAGGGGAGACCTACGAGCAGTACTTC. The whole variable domain, remainder taken from reference TRBV28 and TRBJ2-7, is DVKVTQSSRYLVKRTGEKVFLECVQDMDHENMFWYRQDPGLGLRLIYFSYDVKMKEKGDIPEGYSVSREKKERFSLILESASTNQTSMYLCASGSGETYEQYFGPGTRLTVT.

The rearrangement links TRBV7-3 to TRBJ2-2; D unclear. The V and J ends lost 7 bases and 2 bases respectively, with 14 bases between them. Germline-derived CDR1 and CDR2 are SGHTA and FQGTGA. The CDR3 runs to 15 residues. CDR3 loop: CASKVGGANTGELFF. DNA of the CDR3: TGTGCCAGCAAAGTGGGCGGAGCTAACACCGGGGAGCTGTTTTTT.

The V gene is TRBV7-2, the J gene TRBJ2-7, with 9 bases lining up with TRBD1. Germline values: CDR1 SGHTA, CDR2 FQGNSA. The length of the CDR3 is 14 residues. The J segment lost 7 bases and the V segment lost 1 base, leaving 5 bases of the junction unmatched. CDR3 residues: CASSLGTGAREQYF. The CDR3 DNA reads TGTGCCAGCAGCTTAGGGACAGGGGCTCGTGAGCAGTACTTC.

V and J are TRBV2 and TRBJ1-2, with 9 bases aligning to TRBD1. The length of the CDR3 is 16 residues. V dropped 3 bases and J dropped 6; count of bases not matched to a gene: 11. Germline-derived CDR1 and CDR2 are SNHLY and FYNNEI. In DNA form, the CDR3 reads TGTGCCAGCAGTGATTTTATAGGGACAGGGTCGCATGGCTACACCTTC. Translating it yields CASSDFIGTGSHGYTF. The full variable domain, with the rest looked up from reference TRBV2 and TRBJ1-2, is EPEVTQTPSHQVTQMGQEVILRCVPISNHLYFYWYRQILGQKVEFLVSFYNNEISEKSEIFDDQFSVERPDGSNFTLKIRSTKLEDSAMYFCASSDFIGTGSHGYTFGSGTRLTVV.

Of note for this clone: Other DNA sequences in the same sample also yield this CDR3. The genes are TRBV10-3 and TRBJ2-7; 10 positions match TRBD1. The ends lost 5 bases at V and 5 bases at J; junction bases unmatched: 3. Germline lookup yields CDR1 ENHRY and CDR2 SYGVKD. This CDR3 spans 13 amino acids. CDR3 loop: CAISRQGADEQYF. The CDR3 DNA reads as TGTGCCATCAGTCGACAGGGGGCCGACGAGCAGTACTTC.

This clone is a singleton in its sample. The chain links TRBV5-1 to TRBJ1-3; a possible D gene is TRBD1 (6 bases). The germline CDR1 and CDR2 sequences are SGHRS and YFSETQ. With 0 bases removed from V and 11 bases from J, the gap between germline ends came to 21 bases. The CDR3 sequence is 16 residues long. The DNA for the CDR3 is TGCGCCAGCAGCTTGGGGGGGCTCCGTCGAGGATTGCCCATATATTTT. This translates into CASSLGGLRRGLPIYF.

The chain links TRBV5-1 to TRBJ2-5; 9 positions match TRBD2. V shed 4 bases, J shed 5 bases, and the junction held 6 bases outside the gene matches. CDR1 and CDR2 from the germline V gene are SGHRS and YFSETQ. This CDR3 is 14 amino acids long. In DNA form, the CDR3 reads TGCGCCAGCAGCATAGCGGGAGCTGATGAGACCCAGTACTTC. Residues: CASSIAGADETQYF.

The chain links TRBV5-1 to TRBJ2-5; D may be TRBD1 (6 bases). This CDR3 region has 14 residues. Deletions cut 4 bases from V and 2 bases from J, with 12 bases between. In germline, CDR1 is SGHRS, CDR2 YFSETQ. DNA for the CDR3: TGCGCCAGCAGCGTAACAGGGACACAAGAGACCCAGTACTTC. Protein: CASSVTGTQETQYF.

Turning to this clone: This specimen includes other DNA sequences encoding the same CDR3. This chain uses TRBV29-1 with TRBJ2-7, with D perhaps TRBD1 or TRBD2 (5 bases each). The CDR3 contains 12 residues. CDR1 and CDR2 (germline): SQVTM, ANQGSEA. The V gene lost 5 bases and the J gene lost 2 bases, with 10 bases spanning the gap. The CDR3 nucleotides read TGCAGCGTTTCACTGGGGGCCTACGAGCAGTACTTC. Its protein is CSVSLGAYEQYF.

In this sample, this clone turned up once. J is TRBJ2-5 and V is TRBV5-1; tentatively, D is TRBD2 (6 bases). The ends were cut back, 2 bases at V and 4 bases at J, with 15 bases in the middle. Germline V gene sequence: CDR1 SGHRS, CDR2 YFSETQ. This CDR3 has 15 residues. The CDR3 bases are TGCGCCAGCAGCTTAGTTCCCCAGGGAGGAGAGACCCAGTACTTC. Encoded protein: CASSLVPQGGETQYF. The full variable domain, rest sourced from reference TRBV5-1 and TRBJ2-5, is KAGVTQTPRYLIKTRGQQVTLSCSPISGHRSVSWYQQTPGQGLQFLFEYFSETQRNKGNFPGRFSGRQFSNSRSEMNVSTLELGDSALYLCASSLVPQGGETQYFGPGTRLLVL.